This T cell receptor (beta chain) is from a study of blood T cells in healthy people across ages. Findings and caveats of the study: As age increased, TCR beta diversity per million T cells fell in a roughly linear fashion. No one knew whether donors had CMV, which possibly confounded expanded clonotype changes.

V was pared by 4 bases and J by 6 bases, with 19 bases between. The CDR3 length is 15 residues. Germline CDR1 reads SGHRS; CDR2 reads YFSETQ. Donors were systemically healthy Caucasian individuals from Russia aged about 6 to 95 years. A second PCR, run for about 6 to 11 cycles, used a sample-barcoded 5' primer plus a J-beta primer mix. From the 5' RACE reads, TCRdb called clonotypes with MiXCR, one entry per CDR3 protein. The top ten clones hold 15% to 17% of a sample with 550,000 to 800,000 distinct CDR3 sequences, about 30% of them seen once. There are many counts of this clonotype. What it recognizes is unknown.

The chain combines TRBV5-1 with TRBJ1-2, with D unresolved. The sequencing input was blood. The TCR sequence derives from a woman aged 80 or over in good health. The CDR3 sequence is CASSPARVGEHGYTF. CDR3 nucleotides: TGCGCCAGCAGCCCGGCTCGGGTTGGGGAACATGGCTACACCTTC.